What follows are 29 T cell receptor beta chains derived from one specimen sequenced in a study of blood T cell repertoires in COVID-19. TCRdb keeps only in-frame clones here, not all; method: immunoSEQ multiplex PCR. The data show roughly 130,000 clones, 88% seen once. Material: peripheral blood. Receptors were obtained from a human donor with COVID-19, enrolled during active disease. The donor label of this sample is uncertain.

The chain carries TRBV3-1 (or the pseudogene TRBV3-2) and TRBJ2-5; maybe TRBD2 (6 bases). Germline V gene sequence: CDR1 LGHDT, CDR2 YNNKEL (reference sequence). The germline V and J ends were trimmed by 5 bases and 1 base, with 11 bases remaining between them. This CDR3 region has 14 residues. CDR3 residues: CASSVDYSQETQYF. The DNA of the CDR3 is TGTGCCAGCAGCGTGGACTATTCCCAAGAGACCCAGTACTTC.

This chain uses TRBV18 with TRBJ1-1, with D perhaps matching TRBD1 (5 bases). There are 16 residues in the CDR3. The germline CDR1 and CDR2 sequences are KGHSH and LQKENI. V gave up 1 base and J gave up 1 base, with 13 bases separating them. As DNA, the CDR3 is TGTGCCAGCTCACCACAGTCTACCAGGGCGAACACTGAAGCTTTCTTT. It is translated as CASSPQSTRANTEAFF.

V and J are TRBV2 and TRBJ1-5; 9 nucleotides align to TRBD1. Trimming cost V 8 bases and J 3 bases; bases outside gene matches: 11. Germline V lookup: CDR1 SNHLY, CDR2 FYNNEI. This CDR3 has 16 amino acids. The CDR3: CASGGQGNIVNQPQHF. The CDR3 DNA reads TGTGCCAGCGGCGGACAGGGGAATATCGTCAATCAGCCCCAGCATTTT.

The chain has TRBV5-1 and TRBJ2-1, with TRBD2 matching 9 bases. Germline CDR1 reads SGHRS; CDR2 reads YFSETQ. V trimming: 2 bases; J trimming: 5 bases; junction bases outside the gene matches: 5. The CDR3 sequence is 15 residues long. The CDR3, as DNA: TGCGCCAGCAGCTTTCTGACTAGCGGAAACAATGAGCAGTTCTTC. It encodes CASSFLTSGNNEQFF.

The rearrangement joins TRBV18 to TRBJ2-5; 8 nucleotides line up with TRBD1. This CDR3 is 16 amino acids long. J gave up 5 bases and V 3 bases, and 11 bases lay outside the gene matches. CDR1 and CDR2 (germline): KGHSH, LQKENI. The CDR3 sequence is CASSPVDRGVAETQYF. The DNA of the CDR3 is TGTGCCAGCTCACCGGTTGACAGGGGTGTAGCCGAGACCCAGTACTTC.

This chain links TRBV3-1 (or the pseudogene TRBV3-2) with TRBJ2-7; possibly TRBD2 for D (5 bases). V lost 0 bases and J 6 bases, leaving 15 bases between the germline ends. CDR1 is LGHDT and CDR2 is YNNKEL in the germline V gene (reference sequence). The CDR3 contains 15 residues. The CDR3 sequence: CASSQEAAAEIEQYF. The CDR3 coding sequence is TGTGCCAGCAGCCAAGAAGCGGCGGCGGAGATCGAGCAGTACTTC.

The chain recombines TRBV30 with TRBJ1-1, with a weak D call TRBD1 (6 bases). The V gene lost 4 bases and the J gene lost 4 bases, with 16 bases spanning the gap. Germline CDR1 and CDR2: GTSNPN and SVGIG (reference sequence). CDR3 size: 14 residues. CDR3 in DNA: TGTGCCTGGACCGCGGGGGGGCCGGGCACTGAAGCTTTCTTT. Its protein product is CAWTAGGPGTEAFF.

The chain carries TRBV2 and TRBJ1-6; 9 bases are a match to TRBD1. V trimming: 6 bases; J trimming: 10 bases; junction bases outside the gene matches: 13. The CDR3 extends over 16 amino acids. Germline lookup yields CDR1 SNHLY and CDR2 FYNNEI. The CDR3 sequence: CASRGLGGQGTSPLHF. CDR3 DNA: TGTGCCAGCAGAGGCCTGGGGGGACAGGGAACGTCACCCCTCCACTTT.

This chain connects TRBV2 to TRBJ1-2; 8 bases agree with TRBD1. CDR3 length equals 13 residues. V lost 2 bases to trimming and J lost 6 bases; unmatched junction nucleotides: 2. Germline CDR1 and CDR2: SNHLY and FYNNEI. Here the CDR3 DNA reads TGTGCCAGCAGTGAAAGACAGGGGAATGGCTACACCTTC. This gives the protein CASSERQGNGYTF.

The J gene is TRBJ1-6, the V gene TRBV4-1; D gene uncertain. The CDR3 covers 17 residues. The germline V gene encodes CDR1 MGHRA and CDR2 YSYEKL. Trimming left V 1 base short and J 7 bases short, with 17 bases between. For the CDR3, the DNA is TGCGCCAGCAGCCAAGTAGGTTGGAGGGCCCGGAATTCACCCCTCCACTTT. Its protein product is CASSQVGWRARNSPLHF.

This rearrangement joins TRBV11-3 to TRBJ1-1, with TRBD1 identical over 7 bases. CDR1 and CDR2 (germline): SGHNT, YENEEA. This CDR3 has 16 residues. J lost 1 base, V lost 4 bases, and 9 bases had no gene match. CDR3 protein: CASSSTSGQQNTEAFF. CDR3 coding DNA: TGTGCCAGCAGCTCGACGTCGGGACAGCAGAACACTGAAGCTTTCTTT. The variable domain in full, completed from reference TRBV11-3 and TRBJ1-1, reads EAGVVQSPRYKIIEKKQPVAFWCNPISGHNTLYWYLQNLGQGPELLIRYENEEAVDDSQLPKDRFSAERLKGVDSTLKIQPAELGDSAVYLCASSSTSGQQNTEAFFGQGTRLTVV.

The chain employs TRBV27 and TRBJ1-1; 10 nucleotides match TRBD1. The CDR3 is made up of 16 amino acids. The ends lost 1 base at V and 4 bases at J; junction bases unmatched: 6. In germline, CDR1 is MNHEY, CDR2 SMNVEV (reference sequence). Here the CDR3 DNA reads TGTGCCAGCAGTTTATTGGCCGGACAGGGGGGCACTGAAGCTTTCTTT. Translation: CASSLLAGQGGTEAFF.

The genes are TRBV11-1 and TRBJ1-2; maybe TRBD1 (6 bases). CDR3 length: 12 residues. Trimming removed 5 bases at V and 6 bases at J, with 10 bases between. The germline CDR1 and CDR2 sequences are SGHAT and FQDESV (reference sequence). CDR3 in amino acids: CASSQTGNGYTF. The CDR3 DNA reads TGTGCCAGCAGCCAAACAGGGAATGGCTACACCTTC.

This clone was detected a few times. The chain is built from TRBV28 and TRBJ1-2; tentative D call: TRBD1 (6 bases). The CDR3 has 15 amino acids. V lost 6 bases and J lost 3, with 17 bases in between. From germline, CDR1 is MDHEN and CDR2 SYDVKM. The CDR3 nucleotides are TGTGCCAGCAGGACACCACAGGGACGTCACTATGGCTACACCTTC. Translated: CASRTPQGRHYGYTF.

The sample holds a few counts of this clone. The rearrangement links TRBV30 to TRBJ1-3; D call uncertain. Germline assignment: CDR1 GTSNPN and CDR2 SVGIG (reference sequence). Between the trimmed V and J ends, which lost 0 bases and 9 bases, there was a span of 9 bases. This CDR3 is 12 amino acids long. The CDR3, as DNA: TGTGCCTGGAGTGTACCCCGGGGCACCATATATTTT. Its translation is CAWSVPRGTIYF.

The chain combines TRBV6-1 with TRBJ1-1; TRBD1 is a possible D gene (6 bases). The CDR3 consists of 13 residues. V lost 2 bases to trimming and J lost 3 bases, with 7 bases between them. CDR1 is MNHNS, CDR2 SASEGT, per germline. CDR3 region: CASSENRDTEAFF. Here the CDR3 DNA reads TGTGCCAGCAGTGAAAACAGGGACACTGAAGCTTTCTTT.

The sample holds a few counts of this clone. CDR3 residues: CASSRTGGALGQPQHF. DNA for the CDR3: TGTGCCAGCAGCCGTACAGGGGGGGCATTGGGTCAGCCCCAGCATTTT. The J gene is TRBJ1-5, the V gene TRBV7-2, with TRBD1 matching 8 bases. The CDR3 runs 16 residues. Per germline, CDR1 SGHTA and CDR2 FQGNSA. The ends lost 5 bases at V and 6 bases at J; junction bases unmatched: 12.

This clone was seen more than once but under ten times. The V gene is TRBV12-3 or TRBV12-4, the J gene TRBJ2-1; no clear D. The CDR3 is made up of 10 amino acids. V was clipped by 5 bases and J by 7 bases, with 3 bases between them. CDR3 in DNA: TGTGCCAGCAGTCTTAATGAGCAGTTCTTC. Its protein is CASSLNEQFF.

Here the CDR3 DNA reads TGCGCCAGCAGTGAATCGTCCGGGACATTTTATCAGCCCCAGCATTTT. Amino acids: CASSESSGTFYQPQHF. This chain links TRBV10-1 with TRBJ1-5, with D possibly TRBD1 on 6 matching bases. The CDR3 has 16 residues. Trimming removed 3 bases at V and 5 bases at J, with 17 bases between. In germline, CDR1 is WNHNN, CDR2 SYGVQD (reference sequence).

The V call is TRBV18, the J call TRBJ2-2, with 8 nucleotides matching TRBD2. Germline values: CDR1 KGHSH, CDR2 LQKENI. The ends lost 6 bases at V and 6 bases at J; junction bases unmatched: 9. There are 15 residues in the CDR3. The chain's CDR3 is CASSLAGGEPGELFF. In DNA form, the CDR3 reads TGTGCCAGCTCGCTAGCGGGCGGGGAGCCCGGGGAGCTGTTTTTT.

The rearrangement links TRBV20-1 to TRBJ1-5, with D hard to call. Germline loops: CDR1 DFQATT, CDR2 SNEGSKA (reference sequence). V lost 3 bases and J lost 5, with 8 bases in between. This CDR3 region has 12 residues. CDR3 sequence reads: CSASHLDQPQHF. CDR3 in DNA: TGCAGTGCTAGTCACCTAGATCAGCCCCAGCATTTT.

In the case of this clone: Other DNA sequences in the sample encode the same CDR3. This chain joins TRBV3-1 (or the pseudogene TRBV3-2) and TRBJ2-7, with D unresolved. The germline V gene encodes CDR1 LGHDT and CDR2 YNNKEL (reference sequence). The V end lost 0 bases, the J end lost 2 bases, and 5 bases lay between the germline ends. The CDR3 totals 13 residues. For the CDR3, the DNA is TGTGCCAGCAGCCAAGATCGGGCCTACGAGCAGTACTTC. This encodes CASSQDRAYEQYF.

This chain connects TRBV4-1 to TRBJ1-2, with a weak D call TRBD1 (5 bases). This CDR3 is built from 13 residues. Trimming shortened V by 5 bases and J by 8 bases, and 15 bases separated the two germline ends. The germline V gene has CDR1 MGHRA and CDR2 YSYEKL. CDR3 residues: CASSTPGGLGYTF. The CDR3 nucleotides are TGCGCCAGCAGCACCCCGGGGGGTCTAGGCTACACCTTC.

The rearrangement links TRBV6-1 to TRBJ1-1; weak D call: TRBD1 (5 bases). CDR1 and CDR2 from the germline V gene are MNHNS and SASEGT. V was cut by 1 base and J by 4 bases, with 13 bases left in between. The CDR3 is 15 amino acids. The CDR3 DNA sequence: TGTGCCAGCAGTGAAGGGATGGGGCCGGGCACTGAAGCTTTCTTT. Translation: CASSEGMGPGTEAFF.

The chain links TRBV20-1 to TRBJ1-2; TRBD1 matches at 7 bases. V shed 3 bases and J 4 bases; nucleotides not matched to a gene: 8. The CDR3 consists of 14 residues. The germline V gene encodes CDR1 DFQATT and CDR2 SNEGSKA (reference sequence). The CDR3 DNA reads TGCAGTGCTAGTAAAGGGGGCGCGGGCTATGGCTACACCTTC. Translated: CSASKGGAGYGYTF.

The V and J genes are TRBV6-5 and TRBJ1-6; D unclear. The V and J ends lost 5 bases and 15 bases respectively, with 20 bases between them. This CDR3 spans 14 amino acids. In germline, CDR1 is MNHEY, CDR2 SVGAGI. The CDR3 sequence: CASSPREILSVLHF. CDR3 in DNA: TGTGCCAGCAGTCCTCGGGAGATCCTTTCGGTCCTCCACTTT.

V and J are TRBV19 and TRBJ1-5; 7 bases line up with TRBD1. Germline CDR1 LNHDA, CDR2 SQIVND (reference sequence). Unmatched junction bases numbered 14, after V lost 3 bases and J lost 9 bases. This CDR3 contains 16 residues. The CDR3: CASSMTRTGRSGPQHF. The CDR3 nucleotides are TGTGCCAGTAGTATGACAAGGACAGGTCGGTCCGGGCCCCAGCATTTT.

This clone was observed a few times. The J gene is TRBJ1-1, the V gene TRBV29-1, with a weak D call TRBD1 (6 bases). There are 13 residues in the CDR3. Germline assignment: CDR1 SQVTM and CDR2 ANQGSEA. V was clipped by 6 bases and J by 3 bases, with 14 bases between them. This chain's CDR3 is CSVLYRADTEAFF. CDR3 in DNA: TGCAGCGTACTCTACAGGGCGGACACTGAAGCTTTCTTT.

The rearrangement joins TRBV7-9 to TRBJ1-4, with TRBD1 as a possible D gene (5 bases). The CDR3 length is 15 residues. Deletions cut 3 bases from V and 2 bases from J, with 10 bases between. The V gene's germline CDR1 is SEHNR and CDR2 FQNEAQ (reference sequence). CDR3 amino acids: CASSFQGLTNEKLFF. The CDR3 bases are TGTGCCAGCAGCTTCCAGGGTCTCACTAATGAAAAACTGTTTTTT.